This T cell receptor beta chain was obtained from a study of post-analysis software for immune sequencing data (dated by TCRdb to between 2014 and 2017). Context from the whole study: Recorded disease courses included relapsing-remitting, secondary progressive and progressive-relapsing multiple sclerosis, with some patients lacking subtype annotation. A subset of samples was prepared in parallel using single-end sample barcoding, then pooled and co-amplified after Illumina adapter ligation. Patient repertoires were compared against about a dozen previously published healthy control repertoires from donors aged roughly 6 to 27 years.

Summary of the overall study and its limitations: Compared with controls, multiple sclerosis patients had significantly lower normalized Chao1 diversity, a finding suggesting substantial peripheral T-cell clonal expansion. The control group was slightly older than the multiple sclerosis patient group. Direct clustering with F measure revealed strong co-clustering of samples prepared in the same batch, which led to a batch-effect correction.

On this clonotype: Its antigen target is currently unknown. Per-base quality was not reported, and no clone a single base away is much larger than it.

TCR beta repertoires were profiled from peripheral blood of 10 to 15 young patients with multiple sclerosis to demonstrate the VDJtools post-analysis software. The patients with multiple sclerosis were children and adolescents between 6 and 15 years of age. The method behind the library was PCR. Sequencing took place on an Illumina HiSeq 2500. To reduce PCR and sequencing biases, unique molecular identifiers were incorporated into the TCR beta cDNA libraries. About 500,000 cDNA molecules were obtained for every 1 to 10 million input T cells, so each molecule roughly corresponded to one T cell. The patient libraries were prepared and sequenced with the same protocol used for the earlier healthy control dataset. Within a given batch, samples were prepared together, multiplexed and sequenced on the same HiSeq lane. The original pipeline was this. Raw barcoded reads were processed with MIGEC, discarding single-read molecular identifier groups before consensus assembly and CDR3 extraction. Clonotype tables were post-analysed with VDJtools, normalizing diversity by down-sampling all datasets to the smallest sample size. In repertoire overlap clustering, CDR3 amino acid sequences, but not nucleotide sequences, were matched to correct batch-related cross-sample contamination. TCRdb's own reprocessing of the public reads used fastp at Q25 and MiXCR and kept productive beta chains. Each entry is one CDR3 protein sequence, shown with its most common DNA and genes. TCRdb's processing, not the study's, gives the V and J calls here. The sample table shows fewer than 700,000 distinct CDR3 sequences, and around 40% are seen once. More than 1.5% of the sample rests with the top ten.

This clonotype was sampled from a girl aged 5-17 years with multiple sclerosis. The sequenced sample consisted of blood.

This receptor has the CDR3 CASSNVAGLSDTQYF. The nucleotide sequence reads TGTGCCAGCAGCAATGTAGCGGGGTTGTCAGATACGCAGTATTTT. The rearranged chain carries TRBV27 and TRBJ2-3; TRBD2 lines up with 8 middle nucleotides. From a lookup of the germline V gene (reference sequence), CDR1 and CDR2 are MNHEY and SMNVEV. Germline trimming: 6 bases from V, 4 bases from J; junction bases outside gene matches: 9. Its CDR3 holds 15 amino acids, cysteine through phenylalanine. The entry retains the CDR3 DNA only, 45 bases that are in frame from base 1.